These T cell receptor beta chains were read from a single sample in a study of blood T cell repertoires in COVID-19. Sequencing was performed with immunoSEQ multiplex PCR; in TCRdb, only in-frame clones are kept and a portion is missing. The sample includes over 50,000 clones, over 75% seen only once; the top ten take approximately 7%. The source material was peripheral blood. These receptors all stem from a man in his fifties or sixties with acute or convalescent COVID-19. Both conserved end residues are part of each CDR3. Fields, in order: clone size, D gene, J gene, V gene, CDR3 DNA, CDR3 protein. A D gene is named only where the DNA matches it firmly. Rows give clone size only sometimes, using once, few, many, or a class for an expanded clone.

clone size: -; D gene: -; J gene: TRBJ1-1; V gene: TRBV11-2; CDR3 DNA: TGTGCCAGCACAGGCGGGTCGGGAGGCACTGAAGCTTTCTTT; CDR3 protein: CASTGGSGGTEAFF
clone size: -; D gene: TRBD1; J gene: TRBJ1-2; V gene: TRBV15; CDR3 DNA: TGTGCCACCAGTACCCCCGGGACAGGGGACTATGGCTACACCTTC; CDR3 protein: CATSTPGTGDYGYTF
clone size: -; D gene: TRBD1; J gene: TRBJ1-4; V gene: TRBV5-5; CDR3 DNA: TGTGCCAGCAGCCCGGACCGGACAGGGGGTGGTGAAAAACTGTTTTTT; CDR3 protein: CASSPDRTGGGEKLFF
clone size: once; D gene: -; J gene: TRBJ1-5; V gene: TRBV6-5; CDR3 DNA: TGTGCCAGCAGTTACTCGAGCGCCGGCTATCAGCCCCAGCATTTT; CDR3 protein: CASSYSSAGYQPQHF
clone size: -; D gene: TRBD1; J gene: TRBJ2-1; V gene: TRBV2; CDR3 DNA: TGTGCCAGCAGGGGGCAGGGGGATTTCAATGAGCAGTTCTTC; CDR3 protein: CASRGQGDFNEQFF
clone size: once; D gene: TRBD1; J gene: TRBJ2-5; V gene: TRBV5-1; CDR3 DNA: TGCGCCAGCAGCTTGGGTCCGGGACAGCAAGAGACCCAGTACTTC; CDR3 protein: CASSLGPGQQETQYF
clone size: -; D gene: -; J gene: TRBJ2-2; V gene: TRBV5-6; CDR3 DNA: TGTGCCAGCAGCTTGGTGGCCACCGGGGAGCTGTTTTTT; CDR3 protein: CASSLVATGELFF
clone size: -; D gene: -; J gene: TRBJ1-2; V gene: TRBV7-6; CDR3 DNA: TGTGCCCTAGGGGAGGGTGGGTTATATGGCTACACCTTC; CDR3 protein: CALGEGGLYGYTF
clone size: -; D gene: -; J gene: TRBJ1-1; V gene: TRBV6-5; CDR3 DNA: TGTGCCAGCACCCTTACGGGATCCAGCACTGAAGCTTTCTTT; CDR3 protein: CASTLTGSSTEAFF
clone size: -; D gene: TRBD1; J gene: TRBJ2-3; V gene: TRBV5-1; CDR3 DNA: TGCGCCAGCAGCCAAGGACAGGGGGCGTTGAGAAGGCCACCATGGCTACACTTT; CDR3 protein: CASSQGQGALRRPPWLHF
clone size: -; D gene: TRBD2; J gene: TRBJ2-1; V gene: TRBV18; CDR3 DNA: TGTGCCAGCTCACCAGGCGGGACAGCGGGGGGTCGTTACAATGAGCAGTTCTTC; CDR3 protein: CASSPGGTAGGRYNEQFF
clone size: -; D gene: TRBD2; J gene: TRBJ2-3; V gene: TRBV3-1/TRBV3-2; CDR3 DNA: TGTGCCAGCAGCCAAGGGACTAGCGGGGGGTTAGAAGATACGCAGTATTTT; CDR3 protein: CASSQGTSGGLEDTQYF
clone size: few; D gene: -; J gene: TRBJ1-6; V gene: TRBV7-8; CDR3 DNA: TGTGCCAGCAGCTTTGTGGACACCCCTTCCTCCTATAATTCACCCCTCCACTTT; CDR3 protein: CASSFVDTPSSYNSPLHF
clone size: once; D gene: TRBD2; J gene: TRBJ2-1; V gene: TRBV11-1; CDR3 DNA: TGTGCCAGCAGCTTAGCCGGGGCGGGGGGTTACAATGAGCAGTTCTTC; CDR3 protein: CASSLAGAGGYNEQFF
clone size: -; D gene: TRBD2; J gene: TRBJ2-7; V gene: TRBV11-2; CDR3 DNA: TGTGCCAGCAGCTCCACGCGGGGGTTCGCCTACGAGCAGTACTTC; CDR3 protein: CASSSTRGFAYEQYF
clone size: -; D gene: -; J gene: TRBJ1-1; V gene: TRBV4-3; CDR3 DNA: TGCGCCAGCAGCCAAGAGGTCCGGGGCACTGAAGCTTTCTTT; CDR3 protein: CASSQEVRGTEAFF
clone size: once; D gene: -; J gene: TRBJ1-5; V gene: TRBV6-6; CDR3 DNA: TGTGCCAGCTCCCAGGGCTACACCGACAATCAGCCCCAGCATTTT; CDR3 protein: CASSQGYTDNQPQHF
clone size: -; D gene: TRBD2; J gene: TRBJ2-1; V gene: TRBV24-1; CDR3 DNA: TGTGCCACCAGTGACGGGACTAGCGGCTACAATGAGCAGTTCTTC; CDR3 protein: CATSDGTSGYNEQFF
clone size: -; D gene: TRBD1; J gene: TRBJ1-4; V gene: TRBV7-2; CDR3 DNA: TGTGCCAGCAGCTCAGACAGGGCTAATGAAAAACTGTTTTTT; CDR3 protein: CASSSDRANEKLFF
clone size: -; D gene: TRBD2; J gene: TRBJ2-1; V gene: TRBV7-3; CDR3 DNA: TGTGCCAGCAGCTTGGGACTAGAGGTCCATGAGCAGTTCTTC; CDR3 protein: CASSLGLEVHEQFF
clone size: -; D gene: TRBD2; J gene: TRBJ2-2; V gene: TRBV14; CDR3 DNA: TGTGCCAGCCCCCTTTTCGGGGCGGGAGGAGCGAACACCGGGGAGCTGTTTTTT; CDR3 protein: CASPLFGAGGANTGELFF
clone size: -; D gene: -; J gene: TRBJ1-5; V gene: TRBV30; CDR3 DNA: TGTGCCTGGAGTGGTTCGGCAGGGTATCAGCCCCAGCATTTT; CDR3 protein: CAWSGSAGYQPQHF
clone size: once; D gene: TRBD1; J gene: TRBJ2-7; V gene: TRBV6-6; CDR3 DNA: TGTGCCAGTACCGGGACAGGGGTTAGGGAGCAGTACTTC; CDR3 protein: CASTGTGVREQYF
clone size: -; D gene: TRBD2; J gene: TRBJ2-3; V gene: TRBV10-3; CDR3 DNA: TGTGCCATCAGTGAAAGGGGAGGGGTTGACACGCAGTATTTT; CDR3 protein: CAISERGGVDTQYF
clone size: -; D gene: -; J gene: TRBJ1-5; V gene: TRBV5-6; CDR3 DNA: TGTGCCAGCAGTAGACAATCCTGGGGGGAGCCCCAGCATTTT; CDR3 protein: CASSRQSWGEPQHF
clone size: -; D gene: TRBD2; J gene: TRBJ2-1; V gene: TRBV5-1; CDR3 DNA: TGCGCCAGCACCCCGGGGGGGGTCGTCTATGAGCAGTTCTTC; CDR3 protein: CASTPGGVVYEQFF
clone size: -; D gene: -; J gene: TRBJ1-6; V gene: TRBV27; CDR3 DNA: TGTGCCAGCAGTTTGAGATCGACCTATAATTCACCCCTCCACTTT; CDR3 protein: CASSLRSTYNSPLHF
clone size: -; D gene: TRBD2; J gene: TRBJ2-5; V gene: TRBV6-6; CDR3 DNA: TGTGCCAGCAGTAGCGGGGTAGCGGGTAAAGAGACCCAGTACTTC; CDR3 protein: CASSSGVAGKETQYF
clone size: -; D gene: TRBD1; J gene: TRBJ2-7; V gene: TRBV28; CDR3 DNA: TGTGCCAGCAGTTTGCAGGGCACAGGGGGCTACGAGCAGTACTTC; CDR3 protein: CASSLQGTGGYEQYF
clone size: -; D gene: -; J gene: TRBJ1-2; V gene: TRBV5-4; CDR3 DNA: TGTGCCAGCAGCTTCTTTGGGGGGTATGGCTACACCTTC; CDR3 protein: CASSFFGGYGYTF
clone size: -; D gene: TRBD1; J gene: TRBJ1-2; V gene: TRBV11-2; CDR3 DNA: TGTGCCAGCAGCTTATTCGACAGGGTAGAATCTGGCTACACCTTC; CDR3 protein: CASSLFDRVESGYTF
clone size: once; D gene: TRBD1; J gene: TRBJ2-7; V gene: TRBV6-2/TRBV6-3; CDR3 DNA: TGTGCCAGCAGTCCCCGGACAGGGAGGTCCTACGAGCAGTACTTC; CDR3 protein: CASSPRTGRSYEQYF
clone size: -; D gene: -; J gene: TRBJ1-2; V gene: TRBV30; CDR3 DNA: TGTGCCTGGACTCGGGACATCCTTCGCTATGGCTACACCTTC; CDR3 protein: CAWTRDILRYGYTF
clone size: -; D gene: TRBD1; J gene: TRBJ1-4; V gene: TRBV7-2; CDR3 DNA: TGTGCCAGCAGCTCAAGGGGGCTGGGAGGAAAACTGTTTTTT; CDR3 protein: CASSSRGLGGKLFF
clone size: -; D gene: TRBD1; J gene: TRBJ1-2; V gene: TRBV5-4; CDR3 DNA: TGTGCCAGCAGCTCAGATCCGGGACAGGGGGGTAGTAATGGCTACACCTTC; CDR3 protein: CASSSDPGQGGSNGYTF
clone size: -; D gene: TRBD1; J gene: TRBJ2-5; V gene: TRBV13; CDR3 DNA: TGTGCCAGCAGCTCGGGCCCTGCAGGGGGCGGAGAGACCCAGTACTTC; CDR3 protein: CASSSGPAGGGETQYF